The sequence of this TCR beta chain was determined in a study of blood T cells in healthy people across ages. Points from the study as a whole: The study could not conclusively compare naive and antigen-experienced cells, given its unsorted PBMCs. Observed TCR beta diversity per million T cells went down as age went up. This fall followed a roughly linear course with age.

Details on this clonotype: Its antigen remains unknown.

Through a sample-barcoded 5' primer and a J-beta primer mix, a second PCR was run for roughly 7 to 12 cycles. TCRdb re-derived calls from the 5' RACE reads in MiXCR, one entry per CDR3 protein. Among almost 1 million distinct CDR3 sequences, about 53% were seen once, and the ten largest hold 20% to 25%. This CDR3 is 13 amino acids long. J gave up 8 bases and V 3 bases, and 7 bases lay outside the gene matches. Germline assignment: CDR1 SQVTM and CDR2 ANQGSEA. The V gene is TRBV29-1, the J gene TRBJ2-3; 8 positions match TRBD1. Specimen: blood. This receptor was taken from a woman between 55 and 75 years old in good health. CDR3 in DNA: TGCAGCGTTGACGGGACAGGATACCGTACGCAGTATTTT. Residues: CSVDGTGYRTQYF.